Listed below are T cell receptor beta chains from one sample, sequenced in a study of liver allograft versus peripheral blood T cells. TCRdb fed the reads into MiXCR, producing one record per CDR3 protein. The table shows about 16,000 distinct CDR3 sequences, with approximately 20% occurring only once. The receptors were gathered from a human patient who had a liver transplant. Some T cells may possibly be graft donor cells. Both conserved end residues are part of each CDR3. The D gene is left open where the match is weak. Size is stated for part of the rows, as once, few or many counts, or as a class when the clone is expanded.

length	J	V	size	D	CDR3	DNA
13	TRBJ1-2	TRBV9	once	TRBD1	CASSAGQAYGYTF	TGTGCCAGCAGCGCGGGACAGGCCTATGGCTACACCTTC
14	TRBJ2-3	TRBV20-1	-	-	CSATRQAITDTQYF	TGCAGTGCTACCCGACAGGCTATCACAGATACGCAGTATTTT
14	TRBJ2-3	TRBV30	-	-	CAWSRGISTDTQYF	TGTGCCTGGTCGAGGGGGATTAGCACAGATACGCAGTATTTT
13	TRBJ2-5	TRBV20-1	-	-	CSTVSGHQETQYF	TGCAGCACCGTCTCGGGCCACCAAGAGACCCAGTACTTC
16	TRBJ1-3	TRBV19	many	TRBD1	CASNGMGQGSGNTIYF	TGTGCCAGTAACGGGATGGGACAGGGCTCTGGAAACACCATATATTTT
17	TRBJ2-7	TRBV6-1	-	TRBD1	CASSRTPGQGASYEQYF	TGTGCCAGCAGTCGTACCCCGGGACAGGGGGCCTCCTACGAGCAGTACTTC
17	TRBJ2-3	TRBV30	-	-	CAWSDPWSRSSTDTQYF	TGTGCCTGGAGTGACCCGTGGAGCCGGAGTAGCACAGATACGCAGTATTTT
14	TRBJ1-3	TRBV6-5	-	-	CASSDSNSGNTIYF	TGTGCCAGCAGTGACAGCAACTCTGGAAACACCATATATTTT
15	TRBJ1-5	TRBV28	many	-	CASSLSGGGNQPQHF	TGTGCCAGCAGTTTATCAGGAGGGGGTAATCAGCCCCAGCATTTT
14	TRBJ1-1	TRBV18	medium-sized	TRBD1	CASSPRTGETEAFF	TGTGCCAGCTCACCACGTACAGGGGAGACTGAAGCTTTCTTT
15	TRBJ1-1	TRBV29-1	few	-	CSGGSGWGLNTEAFF	TGCAGCGGGGGATCAGGATGGGGCCTTAACACTGAAGCTTTCTTT
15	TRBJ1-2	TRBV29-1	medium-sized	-	CSVEGDFTGSSDYTF	TGCAGCGTTGAAGGGGACTTTACAGGGTCAAGCGACTACACCTTC
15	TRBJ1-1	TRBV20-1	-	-	CSARWGGRKDTEAFF	TGCAGTGCCCGTTGGGGGGGAAGGAAGGACACTGAAGCTTTCTTT
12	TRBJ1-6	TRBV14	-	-	CASSPQNSPLHF	TGTGCCAGCAGCCCGCAAAATTCACCCCTCCACTTT
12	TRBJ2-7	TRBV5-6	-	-	CASSLGTYEQYF	TGTGCCAGCAGCTTGGGAACATACGAGCAGTACTTC
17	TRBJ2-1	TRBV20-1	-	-	CSGVSRGGGRGYNEQFF	TGCAGTGGGGTCAGCAGGGGCGGTGGGAGAGGGTACAATGAGCAGTTCTTC
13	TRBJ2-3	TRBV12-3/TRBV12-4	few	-	CASSLMVTDTQYF	TGTGCCAGCAGTTTGATGGTCACAGATACGCAGTATTTT
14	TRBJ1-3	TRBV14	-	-	CASSQGGFGNTIYF	TGTGCCAGCAGCCAAGGAGGGTTTGGAAACACCATATATTTT
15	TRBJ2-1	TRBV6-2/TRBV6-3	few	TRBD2	CASSYTSGTYNEQFF	TGTGCCAGCAGTTACACTAGCGGGACCTACAATGAGCAGTTCTTC
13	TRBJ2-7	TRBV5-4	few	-	CASSPGTSGGKYF	TGTGCCAGCAGCCCGGGGACATCCGGAGGAAAGTACTTC
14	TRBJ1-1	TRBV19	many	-	CASSRGGRGTEAFF	TGTGCCAGTAGTAGGGGAGGGAGAGGGACTGAAGCTTTCTTT
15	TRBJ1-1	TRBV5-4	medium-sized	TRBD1	CASSLGQGARTEAFF	TGTGCCAGCAGCCTTGGACAGGGGGCGCGAACTGAAGCTTTCTTT
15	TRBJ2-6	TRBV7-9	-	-	CASSLDGSGANVLTF	TGTGCCAGCAGCTTAGATGGCTCTGGGGCCAACGTCCTGACTTTC
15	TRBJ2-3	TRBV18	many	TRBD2	CASSPGAGVTDTQYF	TGTGCCAGCTCACCAGGGGCGGGGGTCACAGATACGCAGTATTTT
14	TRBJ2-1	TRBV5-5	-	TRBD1	CASSQQGAGNEQFF	TGTGCCAGCAGCCAACAGGGGGCTGGGAATGAGCAGTTCTTC
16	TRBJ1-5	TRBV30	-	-	CAWSPRTYYSNQPQHF	TGTGCCTGGAGTCCCCGGACGTACTATAGCAATCAGCCCCAGCATTTT
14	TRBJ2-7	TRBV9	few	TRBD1	CASSVGQGAYEQYF	TGTGCCAGCAGCGTAGGTCAGGGGGCTTACGAGCAGTACTTC
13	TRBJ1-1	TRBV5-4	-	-	CASSGGANTEAFF	TGTGCCAGCAGCGGGGGCGCCAACACTGAAGCTTTCTTT
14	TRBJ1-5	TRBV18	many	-	CASSPDSLGQPQHF	TGTGCCAGCTCTCCGGACAGTTTGGGCCAGCCCCAGCATTTT
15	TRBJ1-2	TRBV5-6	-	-	CASQLSTVSNYGYTF	TGTGCCAGCCAGCTTAGCACAGTCTCCAACTATGGCTACACCTTC
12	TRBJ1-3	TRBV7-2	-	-	CASQGAGNTIYF	TGTGCCAGTCAGGGCGCTGGAAACACCATATATTTT
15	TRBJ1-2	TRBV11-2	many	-	CASSPLTGMDYGYTF	TGTGCCAGCAGCCCCCTCACGGGGATGGACTATGGCTACACCTTC
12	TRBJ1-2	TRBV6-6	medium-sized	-	CASDRTNYGYTF	TGTGCCAGCGACAGGACTAACTATGGCTACACCTTC
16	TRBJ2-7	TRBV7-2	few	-	CASSVAGTGLLYEQYF	TGTGCCAGCAGCGTCGCCGGGACCGGACTTCTCTACGAGCAGTACTTC
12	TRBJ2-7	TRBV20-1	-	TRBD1	CSARNRGLGQYF	TGCAGTGCTAGAAACAGGGGGCTGGGGCAGTACTTC